This TCR beta chain is from a study of brain T cells in children with intractable seizures. Sequencing was performed with immunoSEQ multiplex PCR; in TCRdb, only in-frame clones are kept and a portion is missing. The sample holds under 400,000 clones, nearly 95% seen once. In its sample, this clone was seen a few times. The CDR3 runs 14 residues. Germline loops: CDR1 SGHVS, CDR2 FQNEAQ. Trimming took off 5 bases at V and 5 bases at J, with 15 bases between the two ends. Time point reported: blood from clinic visit 5 months post-surgery; TSC patient then seizure free. The specimen comprised peripheral blood, sampled less than 6 months after surgery. This TCR derives from a boy younger than two with tuberous sclerosis and intractable seizures. The chain has TRBV7-8 and TRBJ1-1, with D possibly matching TRBD1 (6 bases). CDR3 in DNA: TGTGCCAGCAGCCCCGGGGGCCCGGGAACTGAAGCTTTCTTT. Its protein is CASSPGGPGTEAFF. Supplemented by reference TRBV7-8 and TRBJ1-1, the full variable domain reads GAGVSQSPRYKVAKRGQDVALRCDPISGHVSLFWYQQALGQGPEFLTYFQNEAQLDKSGLPSDRFFAERPEGSVSTLKIQRTQQEDSAVYLCASSPGGPGTEAFFGQGTRLTVV.